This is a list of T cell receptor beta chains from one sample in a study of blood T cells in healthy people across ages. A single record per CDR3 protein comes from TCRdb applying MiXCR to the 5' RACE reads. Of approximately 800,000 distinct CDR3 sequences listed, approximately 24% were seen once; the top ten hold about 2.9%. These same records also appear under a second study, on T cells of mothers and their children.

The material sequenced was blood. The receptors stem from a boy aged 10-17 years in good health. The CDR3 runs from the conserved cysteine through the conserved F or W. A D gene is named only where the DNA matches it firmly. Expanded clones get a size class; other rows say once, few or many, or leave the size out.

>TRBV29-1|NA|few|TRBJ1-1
TGCAGCGTGGTAAGACAGGTGAACACTGAAGCTTTCTTT
CSVVRQVNTEAFF
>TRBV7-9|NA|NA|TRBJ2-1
TGTGCCAGCAGCCCCCCTTGGGGGAATGAGCAGTTCTTC
CASSPPWGNEQFF
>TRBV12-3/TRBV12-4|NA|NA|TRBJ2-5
TGTGCCAGCAGCGGAATATGGGGAGAGACCCAGTACTTC
CASSGIWGETQYF
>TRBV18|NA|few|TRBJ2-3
TGTGCCAGCTCCCCCGGTGGGGCAAAAGATACGCAGTATTTT
CASSPGGAKDTQYF
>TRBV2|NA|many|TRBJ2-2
TGTGCCAGCAGTGTTATCGGCGGCGGGGAGCTGTTTTTT
CASSVIGGGELFF
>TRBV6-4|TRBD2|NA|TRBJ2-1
TGTGCCAGCAGTGAGGTACTAGCGGGGCTCAATGAGCAGTTCTTC
CASSEVLAGLNEQFF
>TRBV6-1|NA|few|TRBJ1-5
TGTGCCAGCAGGGGAATCGGGGCTGCGCAGCCCCAGCATTTT
CASRGIGAAQPQHF
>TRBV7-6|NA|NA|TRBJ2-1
TGTGCCAGCAGCTTAACGGGCCATCGTAATGAGCAGTTCTTC
CASSLTGHRNEQFF
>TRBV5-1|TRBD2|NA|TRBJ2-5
TGCGCCAGCAGCGAAACCGGGACTAGCTCAAGGGGGACCCAGTACTTC
CASSETGTSSRGTQYF
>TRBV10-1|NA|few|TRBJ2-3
TGCGCCAGCAGTGACTTTGGACTTAGAGATACGCAGTATTTT
CASSDFGLRDTQYF
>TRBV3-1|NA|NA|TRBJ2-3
TGTGCCAGCAGCCAGCAGGCGAGGATCTCCACAGATACGCAGTATTTT
CASSQQARISTDTQYF
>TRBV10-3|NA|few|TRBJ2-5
TGTGCCATCAGTGAGTGGCAGATGGAGACCCAGTACTTC
CAISEWQMETQYF
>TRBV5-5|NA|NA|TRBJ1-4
TGTGCCAGCACCCGAACTGGGGACGGAGGGGAAAAACTGTTTTTT
CASTRTGDGGEKLFF
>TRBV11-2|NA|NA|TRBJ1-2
TGTGCCAGCAGCTTAGGTAACAGGGCTAACGGCTACACCTTC
CASSLGNRANGYTF
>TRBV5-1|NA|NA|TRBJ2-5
TGCGCCAGCAGCTTGTCATTAGCGGTTCCAGAGACCCAGTACTTC
CASSLSLAVPETQYF
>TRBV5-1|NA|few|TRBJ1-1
TGCGCCAGCAGCTTGAAAGCGAACACTGAAGCTTTCTTT
CASSLKANTEAFF
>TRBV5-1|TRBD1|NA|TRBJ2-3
TGCGCCAGCAGCTTGGCTTTAGGGGGCCTAGAAGATACGCAGTATTTT
CASSLALGGLEDTQYF
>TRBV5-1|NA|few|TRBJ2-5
TGCGCCAGCAGCTTGGCCGGGGAGGCCGAAGAGACCCAGTACTTC
CASSLAGEAEETQYF
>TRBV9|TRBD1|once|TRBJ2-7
TGTGCCAGCAGCGTATCGGGGGACAGGAACTCCTACGAGCAGTACTTC
CASSVSGDRNSYEQYF
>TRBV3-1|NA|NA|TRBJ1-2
TGTGCCAGCAGCCAAGAGTCCTGGGGCTACACCTTC
CASSQESWGYTF
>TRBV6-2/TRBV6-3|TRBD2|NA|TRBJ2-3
TGTGCCAGCAGGATACCAGGCGGGGGGACCACAGATACGCAGTATTTT
CASRIPGGGTTDTQYF
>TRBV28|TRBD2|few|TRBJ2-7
TGTGCCAGCAGTAACCCGGGAGGGGCTGGCGAGCAGTACTTC
CASSNPGGAGEQYF
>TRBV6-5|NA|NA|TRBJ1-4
TGTGCCAGCAGGGATGGCAGTGCAACTAATGAAAAACTGTTTTTT
CASRDGSATNEKLFF
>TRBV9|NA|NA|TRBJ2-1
TGTGCCAGCAGCGTAGAAGTCCTGAATGAGCAGTTCTTC
CASSVEVLNEQFF
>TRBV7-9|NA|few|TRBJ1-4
TGTGCCAGCAGCTTTGGACTGAGTAATGAAAAACTGTTTTTT
CASSFGLSNEKLFF
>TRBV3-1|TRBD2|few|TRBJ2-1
TGTGCCAGCAGCCCTGGGAGTGGGGGGGGCAATGAGCAGTTCTTC
CASSPGSGGGNEQFF
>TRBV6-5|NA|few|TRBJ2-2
TGTGCCAGCAGTTCCGGACAGACGGACACCGGGGAGCTGTTTTTT
CASSSGQTDTGELFF
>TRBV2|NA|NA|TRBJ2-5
TGTGCCAGCAGCTACGTCCCTTGGAGGGGGAACCAAGAGACCCAGTACTTC
CASSYVPWRGNQETQYF
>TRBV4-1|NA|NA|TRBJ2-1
TGCGCCAGCAGCCAAGGTCTTCAGGGTACCCTCTACAATGAGCAGTTCTTC
CASSQGLQGTLYNEQFF
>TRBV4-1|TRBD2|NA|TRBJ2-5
TGCGCCAGCAGCCAAGGTTTTGGCGGGGGGGAGGAGACCCAGTACTTC
CASSQGFGGGEETQYF
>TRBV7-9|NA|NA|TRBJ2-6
TGTGCCAGCAGCTTAGGGAGGGGCTCCTTTGGGGCCAACGTCCTGACTTTC
CASSLGRGSFGANVLTF
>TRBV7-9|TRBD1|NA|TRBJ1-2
TGTGCCAGCAGCCCCTCCCCTGGACAGGGGATTAACTATGGCTACACCTTC
CASSPSPGQGINYGYTF
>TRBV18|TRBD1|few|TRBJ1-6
TGTGCCAGCGTACAGGGGCAGAATTCACCCCTCCACTTT
CASVQGQNSPLHF
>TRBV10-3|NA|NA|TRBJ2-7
TGTGCCATCAGTGAGTTTGACTCCAGGGTTTTTTCCTACGAGCAGTACTTC
CAISEFDSRVFSYEQYF
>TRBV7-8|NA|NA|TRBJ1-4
TGTGCCAGCAGCTTTGGGTGGGGGTCGCGGGAAAAACTGTTTTTT
CASSFGWGSREKLFF
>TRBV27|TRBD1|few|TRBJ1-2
TGTGCCAGCAAATGGACAGGGTCCTATGGCTACACCTTC
CASKWTGSYGYTF
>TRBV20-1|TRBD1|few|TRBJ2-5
TGCAGTGCTAGAGATAGGACAGGGAGAGAGACCCAGTACTTC
CSARDRTGRETQYF
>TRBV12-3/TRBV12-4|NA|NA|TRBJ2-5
TGTGCCAGCAGTTTGAACAGAGAGACCCAGTACTTC
CASSLNRETQYF
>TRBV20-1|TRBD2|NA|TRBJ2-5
TGCAGTGCCAGAGCGACCGGGACTAGAGCCCAAGAGACCCAGTACTTC
CSARATGTRAQETQYF
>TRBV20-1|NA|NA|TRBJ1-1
TGCAGTGCTAGCGATACAGCAAAGCCCACTGAAGCTTTCTTT
CSASDTAKPTEAFF
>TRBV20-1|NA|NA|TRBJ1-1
TGCAGTGCTCGGGCCCTGAAAGGCACTGAAGCTTTCTTT
CSARALKGTEAFF
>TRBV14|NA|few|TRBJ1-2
TGTGCCAGCAGCCAAGTTTCTGGATTCTATGGCTACACCTTC
CASSQVSGFYGYTF
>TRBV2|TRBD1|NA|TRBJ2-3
TGTGCCAGCAGTGATAGGGACAGAGTGAGGTATTTT
CASSDRDRVRYF
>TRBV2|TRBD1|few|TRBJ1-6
TGTGCCAGCAGTGAAGCCTGGGCAGACAGGGCGCCCCTCCACTTT
CASSEAWADRAPLHF
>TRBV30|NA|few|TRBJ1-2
TGTGCCTGGAATGACTTCGGTTTCGACTACACCTTC
CAWNDFGFDYTF